The 15 T cell receptor beta chains listed next were all sequenced from one sample in a study of cytomegalovirus exposure and HLA in healthy donors. PCR used 60 Vbeta primers and 13 Jbeta primers. Assay: immunoSEQ multiplex PCR; the TCRdb copy retains only in-frame clones and omits some. In the table there are more than 95,000 clones, 13% to 15% of which are singletons. Sequenced sample: PBMCs. Receptors were obtained from a female donor in good health and CMV-seronegative.

The chain has TRBV9 and TRBJ2-7, with 10 bases that match TRBD1. Unmatched junction bases numbered 6, after V lost 7 bases and J lost 5 bases. Per germline, CDR1 SGDLS and CDR2 YYNGEE. This CDR3 region has 13 residues. CDR3 sequence (DNA): TGTGCCAGCGGGGGGACAGGGGTGAACGAGCAGTACTTC. It translates to CASGGTGVNEQYF.

This chain joins TRBV5-3 and TRBJ1-1, with 10 bases aligning to TRBD1. TRBV5-3 is annotated as an ORF whose role is uncertain. The V gene end was trimmed by 0 bases and the J gene end by 1 base; junction bases not matched to a gene: 15. CDR3 size: 20 residues. CDR3 coding DNA: TGTGCCAGAAGCTTGGAAGCCGGTGGGGACAGGGGCCCATCGAACACTGAAGCTTTCTTT. It specifies CARSLEAGGDRGPSNTEAFF.

This clone showed up just a few times. The rearrangement joins TRBV7-8 to TRBJ1-2, with 9 bases identical to TRBD1. Looked up from germline, CDR1 is SGHVS and CDR2 is FQNEAQ. The CDR3 consists of 16 residues. V lost 4 bases, J lost 2 bases, and 8 bases stayed unmatched. The CDR3 sequence is CASSSPGTGPNYGYTF. Written as DNA, the CDR3 is TGTGCCAGCAGCTCCCCGGGGACAGGGCCCAACTATGGCTACACCTTC.

This clone was found once. The rearrangement links TRBV28 to TRBJ2-3; possible D gene TRBD2, 5 bases. V was clipped by 5 bases and J by 0 bases, with 9 bases between them. CDR1 MDHEN and CDR2 SYDVKM come from the germline V gene. The CDR3 extends over 14 amino acids. CDR3 DNA sequence: TGTGCCAGCAGTCCTGGGAGTAGCACAGATACGCAGTATTTT. Translation gives CASSPGSSTDTQYF.

This chain connects TRBV14 to TRBJ2-7, with TRBD2 identical over 7 bases. J lost 5 bases, V lost 5 bases, and 6 bases had no gene match. Germline V CDR1 and CDR2: SGHDN, FVKESK. CDR3 length: 13 residues. The CDR3 region has the DNA TGTGCCAGCAGCGGACGGGGGGAAAACGAGCAGTACTTC. Translation gives CASSGRGENEQYF. Drawing the rest from reference TRBV14 and TRBJ2-7, the complete variable domain is EAGVTQFPSHSVIEKGQTVTLRCDPISGHDNLYWYRRVMGKEIKFLLHFVKESKQDESGMPNNRFLAERTGGTYSTLKVQPAELEDSGVYFCASSGRGENEQYFGPGTRLTVT.

A few counts support this clone. The rearrangement joins TRBV19 to TRBJ1-5; perhaps TRBD1 as D (6 bases). Per germline, CDR1 LNHDA and CDR2 SQIVND (reference sequence). The CDR3 contains 19 residues. The ends were cut back, 7 bases at V and 4 bases at J, with 29 bases in the middle. The CDR3 region has the DNA TGTGCCAGTATCCCGACGGCGCACAGGGTGGGGGAAATTAATCAGCCCCAGCATTTT. It yields the protein CASIPTAHRVGEINQPQHF.

This rearrangement joins TRBV25-1 to TRBJ2-7, with D tentatively TRBD1 (6 bases). The CDR3 has 13 amino acids. Trimming left V 5 bases short and J 4 bases short, with 12 bases between. In germline, CDR1 is MGHDK, CDR2 SYGVNS. CDR3 sequence: CASSPTGSYEQYF. The CDR3 bases are TGTGCCAGCAGTCCCACAGGGTCTTACGAGCAGTACTTC.

The chain employs TRBV6-6 and TRBJ2-7; 12 bases align to TRBD2. V lost 5 bases, J lost 2 bases, and 4 bases stayed unmatched. Germline V gene lookup returns CDR1 MNHNY and CDR2 SVGAGI (reference sequence). The CDR3 length is 15 residues. In DNA form, the CDR3 reads TGTGCCAGCAGTCCACTAGCGGGAGGAACCTACGAGCAGTACTTC. Its translation is CASSPLAGGTYEQYF.

This chain joins TRBV2 and TRBJ2-5; 8 positions agree with TRBD1. CDR1 is SNHLY and CDR2 is FYNNEI in the germline V gene. The CDR3 covers 15 residues. The trim removed 6 bases at V and 0 bases at J, leaving 6 bases unmatched. In DNA, the CDR3 is TGTGCCAGCAGGAGACAGGGGCAGGACCAAGAGACCCAGTACTTC. Amino acids: CASRRQGQDQETQYF.

In nucleotides, the CDR3 is TGTGCCAGCAGCCAAACCCGGACACCCTACGAGCAGTACTTC. Amino acid sequence: CASSQTRTPYEQYF. The chain joins TRBV14 to TRBJ2-7, with a weak D call TRBD1 (5 bases). The CDR3 has 14 residues. The V end lost 2 bases, the J end lost 2 bases, and 10 bases lay between the germline ends. Germline V CDR1 and CDR2: SGHDN, FVKESK.

The V gene is TRBV6-5, the J gene TRBJ1-5; 9 bases are a match to TRBD1. The V gene's germline CDR1 is MNHEY and CDR2 SVGAGI. V trimming: 6 bases; J trimming: 4 bases; junction bases outside the gene matches: 7. CDR3 length equals 15 residues. CDR3 sequence reads: CASRETGGSNQPQHF. As DNA, the CDR3 is TGTGCCAGCAGGGAGACAGGGGGATCGAATCAGCCCCAGCATTTT.

The genes are TRBV19 and TRBJ2-5, with 8 bases aligning to TRBD2. Germline assignment: CDR1 LNHDA and CDR2 SQIVND (reference sequence). The junction had 4 bases not matched to a gene; V was cut back by 6 bases and J by 4 bases. This CDR3 region has 13 residues. This CDR3 reads CASSGGGTETQYF. The CDR3 DNA reads TGTGCCAGTAGCGGGGGGGGAACAGAGACCCAGTACTTC.

This clone was counted a few times. The chain employs TRBV19 and TRBJ1-2; TRBD1 matches 7 bases. Germline loops: CDR1 LNHDA, CDR2 SQIVND (reference sequence). The CDR3 consists of 12 residues. V lost 8 bases, J lost 2 bases, and 2 bases stayed unmatched. The CDR3 nucleotides are TGTGCCAGTGGACAGGACAACTATGGCTACACCTTC. It encodes CASGQDNYGYTF.

This clone was counted only a few times. The chain couples TRBV7-9 to TRBJ2-1, with 12 bases that match TRBD2. The germline V gene encodes CDR1 SEHNR and CDR2 FQNEAQ (reference sequence). The CDR3 runs to 18 residues. The V gene end was trimmed by 1 base and the J gene end by 0 bases; junction bases not matched to a gene: 4. Here the CDR3 reads CASSLELAGGSSYNEQFF. The CDR3 DNA reads TGTGCCAGCAGCTTAGAACTAGCGGGAGGCTCCTCCTACAATGAGCAGTTCTTC.

In DNA, the CDR3 is TGTGCCAGCAGCTTAGCAGGGCTAGCGGCTTACGAGCAGTACTTC. Amino acid sequence: CASSLAGLAAYEQYF. The chain is built from TRBV13 and TRBJ2-7; 7 bases map to TRBD2. CDR1 is PRHDT and CDR2 is FYEKMQ in the germline V gene (reference sequence). Unmatched junction bases numbered 7, after V lost 1 base and J lost 4 bases. The CDR3 sequence is 15 residues long.